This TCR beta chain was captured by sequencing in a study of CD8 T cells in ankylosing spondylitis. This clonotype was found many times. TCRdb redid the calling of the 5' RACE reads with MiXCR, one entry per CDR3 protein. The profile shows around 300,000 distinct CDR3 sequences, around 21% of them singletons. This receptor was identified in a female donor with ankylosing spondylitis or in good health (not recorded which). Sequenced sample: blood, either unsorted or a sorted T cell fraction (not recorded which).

In DNA, the CDR3 is TGTGCCAGCAGTTTAGCAAGGAGGGACTACAATGAGCAGTTCTTC. Protein: CASSLARRDYNEQFF. V and J are TRBV12-3 or TRBV12-4 and TRBJ2-1, with a possible D match to TRBD2 (6 bases). This CDR3 has 15 residues. V was pared by 0 bases and J by 3 bases, with 9 bases between.